A selection of T cell receptor beta chains follows, all from one sample in a study of early T cells in non-severe SARS-CoV-2 infection. TCRdb re-derived calls from the 5' RACE reads in MiXCR, one entry per CDR3 protein. Here the sample spans tens of thousands of distinct CDR3 sequences, less than 6.5% being singletons. The sequenced sample was whole blood. These receptors were taken from an adult who was a healthcare worker with PCR-confirmed SARS-CoV-2 infection or an uninfected control (not recorded which). Each CDR3 is given with its conserved first and last residue. Fields, in order: clone size, J gene, D gene, V gene, CDR3 protein, CDR3 DNA. A D gene is named only where the DNA matches it firmly. Some rows mark clone size as missing; the rest say once, few, many or name a class of expanded clone.

many	TRBJ1-1	.	TRBV7-9	CASSTNTEAFF	TGTGCCAGCAGCACGAACACTGAAGCTTTCTTT
.	TRBJ2-7	TRBD1	TRBV7-9	CASSSSGTGINF	TGTGCCAGCAGCTCGTCCGGGACAGGGATAAACTTC
.	TRBJ2-3	.	TRBV28	CATRDSLSMDTQYF	TGTGCCACCCGAGACTCCCTGAGTATGGATACGCAGTATTTT
medium-sized	TRBJ2-1	TRBD1	TRBV6-1	CASSERRTGRNEQFF	TGTGCCAGCAGTGAAAGAAGGACAGGGCGGAATGAGCAGTTCTTC
.	TRBJ2-7	TRBD2	TRBV7-6	CASSLHTRLAPFYEQYF	TGTGCCAGCAGCTTGCACACCCGACTAGCGCCCTTCTACGAGCAGTACTTC
many	TRBJ2-1	TRBD2	TRBV24-1	CATSDWSGSSYNEQFF	TGTGCCACCAGTGATTGGAGCGGGAGTTCCTACAATGAGCAGTTCTTC
few	TRBJ1-1	.	TRBV12-3/TRBV12-4	CASSKTPNTEAFF	TGTGCCAGCAGCAAGACTCCAAACACTGAAGCTTTCTTT
few	TRBJ2-3	.	TRBV20-1	CSAPRERFSTDTQYF	TGCAGTGCCCCCCGGGAGCGCTTCAGCACAGATACGCAGTATTTT
few	TRBJ1-2	.	TRBV5-1	CASSFEGYGYTF	TGCGCCAGCAGCTTCGAAGGGTATGGCTACACCTTC
few	TRBJ1-6	.	TRBV3-1	CASSPQFSTASYNSPLHF	TGTGCCAGCAGCCCGCAATTTTCGACGGCCTCCTATAATTCACCCCTCCACTTT
many	TRBJ1-1	.	TRBV4-1	CASSQGRGDLLHTEAFF	TGCGCCAGCAGCCAAGGGCGAGGGGATCTTCTGCACACTGAAGCTTTCTTT
.	TRBJ1-2	.	TRBV2	CASSENLQSYGYTF	TGTGCCAGCAGTGAAAATTTGCAGAGCTATGGCTACACCTTC
.	TRBJ1-1	TRBD1	TRBV27	CASSLWGRGRETEAFF	TGTGCCAGCAGTTTATGGGGCAGGGGGCGCGAGACTGAAGCTTTCTTT
many	TRBJ1-2	TRBD1	TRBV7-2	CASSSTGTVTGYTF	TGTGCCAGCAGCTCCACCGGGACAGTAACGGGCTACACCTTC
many	TRBJ2-1	TRBD2	TRBV6-2/TRBV6-3	CASLASGPYNEQFF	TGTGCCAGCTTAGCTAGCGGGCCTTACAATGAGCAGTTCTTC
many	TRBJ2-1	TRBD2	TRBV19	CASTTSGGFGEQFF	TGTGCCAGTACAACTAGCGGTGGGTTCGGTGAGCAGTTCTTC
many	TRBJ2-3	.	TRBV10-3	CAISDSQGRGTQYF	TGTGCCATCAGTGATTCCCAGGGTCGGGGTACGCAGTATTTT
few	TRBJ1-5	.	TRBV19	CATLEQANQPQHF	TGTGCCACTTTGGAGCAGGCCAATCAGCCCCAGCATTTT
.	TRBJ1-5	TRBD1	TRBV12-3/TRBV12-4	CASQGQGVQPQHF	TGTGCCAGCCAGGGACAGGGCGTTCAGCCCCAGCATTTT
.	TRBJ1-1	TRBD1	TRBV7-2	CASSPQGARGTEAFF	TGTGCCAGCAGCCCCCAGGGGGCGCGTGGCACTGAAGCTTTCTTT
large	TRBJ2-1	.	TRBV5-6	CASSLDDYNEQFF	TGTGCCAGCAGCTTGGACGATTACAATGAGCAGTTCTTC
many	TRBJ2-7	TRBD1	TRBV5-5	CASSFLSGSMRQGIGEQYF	TGTGCCAGCAGCTTCCTCTCTGGCTCAATGAGACAGGGCATCGGCGAGCAGTACTTC
.	TRBJ2-3	.	TRBV29-1	CSVGSGSSTDTQYF	TGCAGCGTTGGGTCCGGGTCTTCCACAGATACGCAGTATTTT
many	TRBJ2-1	.	TRBV7-6	CASSERFGVGYNEQFF	TGTGCCAGCAGCGAACGTTTCGGGGTTGGCTACAATGAGCAGTTCTTC
few	TRBJ2-2	.	TRBV7-6	CASSLESTGELFF	TGTGCCAGCAGCTTAGAATCGACCGGGGAGCTGTTTTTT
many	TRBJ1-6	.	TRBV7-2	CASSFQGQSPLHF	TGTGCCAGCAGCTTCCAGGGCCAGTCACCCCTCCACTTT
few	TRBJ1-1	.	TRBV7-9	CASSLALTGDTEAFF	TGTGCCAGCAGCTTAGCGCTGACGGGGGACACTGAAGCTTTCTTT
many	TRBJ2-3	TRBD1	TRBV29-1	CSVGGGTGYSTDTQYF	TGCAGCGTTGGTGGGGGGACAGGATATAGCACAGATACGCAGTATTTT
.	TRBJ2-7	TRBD2	TRBV4-2	CASSQVTSGRHEQYF	TGTGCCAGCAGCCAAGTGACTAGCGGGAGGCACGAGCAGTACTTC
few	TRBJ2-7	TRBD2	TRBV5-1	CASSWEEGRGTYEQYF	TGCGCCAGCAGCTGGGAAGAAGGGCGGGGGACCTACGAGCAGTACTTC
.	TRBJ2-3	.	TRBV6-4	CASSDSDTDTQYF	TGTGCCAGCAGTGACTCGGACACAGATACGCAGTATTTT